This TCR beta chain was profiled in a study of shared clonotypes between healthy human individuals. From germline, CDR1 is SGHRS and CDR2 YFSETQ. This CDR3 comprises 16 residues. The V end lost 4 bases, the J end lost 15 bases, and 29 bases lay between the germline ends. Repertoires were generated with immunoSEQ multiplex PCR, while TCRdb's copy carries only in-frame clones and drops some. The sample holds 98,000 or so clones; around 68% are singletons and the top ten take approximately 23%. Sequencing input: memory CD8+ T cells sorted from blood. Documented subset: CD45RO+ cells pooled with CCR7-negative TemRA cells. This chain connects TRBV5-1 to TRBJ1-5, with a tentative D call TRBD1 (6 bases). The TCR was taken from a woman aged 25 to 39 in good health. CDR3 amino acids: CASSVSLVDPGGLRHF. The CDR3 DNA follows: TGCGCCAGCAGCGTAAGCTTAGTAGATCCCGGGGGCCTCAGGCATTTT.